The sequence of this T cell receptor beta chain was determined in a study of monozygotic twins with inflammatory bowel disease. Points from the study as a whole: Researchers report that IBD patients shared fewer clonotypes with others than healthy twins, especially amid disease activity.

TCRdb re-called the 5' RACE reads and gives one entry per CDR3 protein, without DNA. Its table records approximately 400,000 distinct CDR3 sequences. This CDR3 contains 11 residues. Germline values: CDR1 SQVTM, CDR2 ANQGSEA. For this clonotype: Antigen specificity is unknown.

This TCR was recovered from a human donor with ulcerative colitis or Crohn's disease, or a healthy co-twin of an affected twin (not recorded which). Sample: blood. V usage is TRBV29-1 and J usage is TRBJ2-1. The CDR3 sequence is CSVEGMDEQFF.